These 5 T cell receptor beta chains originate from one sample sequenced in a study of shared clonotypes between healthy human individuals. The table came from immunoSEQ multiplex PCR; TCRdb's copy has only in-frame clones and leaves some out. This sample carries more than 2 million clones, around 95% of them seen once, and the ten largest clones take 0.13%. The sample consisted of naive CD4+ T cells sorted from blood. Subset of the sample: CD45RA+ positively selected. The receptors originated from a man aged 18 to 30 in good health.

The V call is TRBV4-2, the J call TRBJ2-1; 13 bases align to TRBD2. Germline loops: CDR1 LGHNA, CDR2 YNFKEQ. The CDR3 has 18 amino acids. The J segment lost 6 bases and the V segment lost 4 bases, leaving 12 bases of the junction unmatched. The CDR3 bases are TGTGCCAGCAGCCCGCAGACTAGCGGGGGGCTCTCCGCCAATGAGCAGTTCTTC. It specifies CASSPQTSGGLSANEQFF.

V is TRBV7-9 and J is TRBJ1-5; D ambiguous. V lost 2 bases and J 6 bases, leaving 14 bases between the germline ends. Looked up from germline, CDR1 is SEHNR and CDR2 is FQNEAQ (reference sequence). This CDR3 spans 15 amino acids. Here the CDR3 DNA reads TGTGCCAGCAGCTTATGCATCGGGATATGTCAGCCCCAGCATTTT. This translates into CASSLCIGICQPQHF.

The rearrangement joins TRBV19 to TRBJ1-6; D may be TRBD1 (5 bases). V was clipped by 3 bases and J by 7 bases, with 19 bases between them. This CDR3 has 17 residues. Germline assignment: CDR1 LNHDA and CDR2 SQIVND (reference sequence). CDR3 region: CASSMGSGPLYNSPLHF. The CDR3 DNA sequence: TGTGCCAGTAGTATGGGGTCAGGGCCACTCTACAATTCACCCCTCCACTTT. The full variable domain, with the rest looked up from reference TRBV19 and TRBJ1-6, is DGGITQSPKYLFRKEGQNVTLSCEQNLNHDAMYWYRQDPGQGLRLIYYSQIVNDFQKGDIAEGYSVSREKKESFPLTVTSAQKNPTAFYLCASSMGSGPLYNSPLHFGNGTRLTVT.

This sequence joins TRBV27 and TRBJ2-2; no clear D. The length of the CDR3 is 13 residues. Germline values: CDR1 MNHEY, CDR2 SMNVEV (reference sequence). V was shortened by 8 bases and J by 6 bases, with 13 bases between the two germline ends. CDR3 DNA: TGTGCCAGCGCGATCCGGAGATCCGGGGAGCTGTTTTTT. Protein product: CASAIRRSGELFF.

The chain links TRBV25-1 to TRBJ2-1; tentatively, D is TRBD1 (5 bases). This CDR3 comprises 14 residues. The ends were cut back, 3 bases at V and 6 bases at J, with 12 bases in the middle. The germline V gene encodes CDR1 MGHDK and CDR2 SYGVNS. The CDR3 nucleotides read TGTGCCAGCAGTGAGCAGGGAATGATCAATGAGCAGTTCTTC. Translated: CASSEQGMINEQFF.